What follows describes a single T cell receptor beta chain. The antigen is unknown. Germline CDR1 is SGHRS and CDR2 is YFSETQ. The length of the CDR3 is 16 residues. V shed 4 bases, J shed 5 bases, and the junction held 11 bases outside the gene matches. This sample is part of a study of cytomegalovirus exposure and HLA in healthy donors. Findings and limits, study-wide: The productive fraction for most TCR beta V segments was about 87% or about 30% in an earlier analysis. Accurate prediction of HLA-A and HLA-B alleles (for most subjects) was reportedly achieved from TCR beta sequences. The majority of CMV-associated TCR beta chains were reported as apparently HLA-restricted in a later analysis.

This PCR relied on a set of 60 Vbeta primers and 13 Jbeta primers. The table came from immunoSEQ multiplex PCR; TCRdb's copy has only in-frame clones and leaves some out. The table records about 170,000 clones, about 76% of them present only once. The TCR comes from a female donor in good health and CMV-seronegative. Specimen: PBMCs. The chain links TRBV5-1 to TRBJ2-3, with 9 nucleotides matching TRBD2. The CDR3 sequence: CASSGAGGWVGDTQYF. The DNA for the CDR3 is TGCGCCAGCAGCGGAGCGGGGGGCTGGGTGGGAGATACGCAGTATTTT.